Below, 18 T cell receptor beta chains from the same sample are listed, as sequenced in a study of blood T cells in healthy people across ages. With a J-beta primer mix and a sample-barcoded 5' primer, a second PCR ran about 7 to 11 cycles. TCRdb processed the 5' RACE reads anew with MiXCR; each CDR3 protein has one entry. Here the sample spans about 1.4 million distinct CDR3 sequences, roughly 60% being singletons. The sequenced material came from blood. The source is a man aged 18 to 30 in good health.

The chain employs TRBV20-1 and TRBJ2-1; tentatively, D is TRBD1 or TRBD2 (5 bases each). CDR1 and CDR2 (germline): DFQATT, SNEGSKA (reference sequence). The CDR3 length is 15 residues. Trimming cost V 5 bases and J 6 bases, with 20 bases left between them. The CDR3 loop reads CSAVRGARAANEQFF. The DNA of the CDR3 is TGCAGTGCTGTTAGGGGTGCGCGAGCGGCCAATGAGCAGTTCTTC.

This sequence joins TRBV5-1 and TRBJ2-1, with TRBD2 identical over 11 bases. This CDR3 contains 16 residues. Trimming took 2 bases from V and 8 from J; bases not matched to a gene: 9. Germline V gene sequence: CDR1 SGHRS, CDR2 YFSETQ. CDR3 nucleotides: TGCGCCAGCAGCTTTGCTAGCGGGGGGTCTATGGATGAGCAGTTCTTC. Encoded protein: CASSFASGGSMDEQFF.

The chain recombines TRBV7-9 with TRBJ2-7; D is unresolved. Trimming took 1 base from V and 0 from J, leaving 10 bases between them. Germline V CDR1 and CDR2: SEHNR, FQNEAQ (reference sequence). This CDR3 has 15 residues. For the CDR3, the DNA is TGTGCCAGCAGCTTAGGGCAGCGCCTCTCCTACGAGCAGTACTTC. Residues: CASSLGQRLSYEQYF.

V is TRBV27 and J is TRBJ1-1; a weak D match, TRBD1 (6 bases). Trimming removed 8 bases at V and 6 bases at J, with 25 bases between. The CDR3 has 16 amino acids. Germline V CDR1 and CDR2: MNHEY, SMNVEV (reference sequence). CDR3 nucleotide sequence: TGTGCCAGCGGCGGAACAGGGTCCCCGCGAAGGTCTGAAGCTTTCTTT. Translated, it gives CASGGTGSPRRSEAFF.

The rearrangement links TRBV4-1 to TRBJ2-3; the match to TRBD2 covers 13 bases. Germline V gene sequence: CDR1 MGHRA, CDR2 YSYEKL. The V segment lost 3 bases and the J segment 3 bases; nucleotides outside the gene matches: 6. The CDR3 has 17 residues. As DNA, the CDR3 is TGCGCCAGCAGCCATCCGAAGACTAGCGGGAGGACAGATACGCAGTATTTT. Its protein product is CASSHPKTSGRTDTQYF.

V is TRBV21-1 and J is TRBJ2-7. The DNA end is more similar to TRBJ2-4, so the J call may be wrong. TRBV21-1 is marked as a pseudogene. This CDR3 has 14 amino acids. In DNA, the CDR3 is TGTGCGGGGTGGACCGACGCCACCAAAAACATTCAGTACTTC. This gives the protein CAGWTDATKNIQYF.

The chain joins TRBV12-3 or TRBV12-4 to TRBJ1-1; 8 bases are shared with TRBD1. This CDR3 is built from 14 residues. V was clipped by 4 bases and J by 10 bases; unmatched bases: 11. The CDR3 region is CASSSLTGAQGAFF. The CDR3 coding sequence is TGTGCCAGCAGTTCCCTGACAGGGGCGCAAGGAGCTTTCTTT.

As DNA, the CDR3 is TGCGCCAGCAGCGTCGGACACACGAGCTCCTACGAGCAGTACTTC. Encoded protein: CASSVGHTSSYEQYF. This chain connects TRBV4-3 to TRBJ2-7; D might be TRBD1 (5 bases). With 5 bases removed from V and 0 bases from J, the gap between germline ends came to 14 bases. The CDR3 runs to 15 residues. The V gene's germline CDR1 is LGHNA and CDR2 YSLEER.

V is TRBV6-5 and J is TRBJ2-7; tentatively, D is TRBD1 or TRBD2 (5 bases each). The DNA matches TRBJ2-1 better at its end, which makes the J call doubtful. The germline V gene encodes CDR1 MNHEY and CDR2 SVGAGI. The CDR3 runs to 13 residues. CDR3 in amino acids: CASSWGPEDEQFF. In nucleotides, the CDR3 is TGTGCCAGCAGTTGGGGACCAGAGGACGAGCAGTTCTTC.

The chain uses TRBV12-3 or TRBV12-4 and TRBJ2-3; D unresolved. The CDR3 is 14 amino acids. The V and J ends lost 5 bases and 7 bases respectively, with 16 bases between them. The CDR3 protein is CASSVTDLRNTQYF. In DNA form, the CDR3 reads TGTGCCAGCAGTGTCACGGACCTCAGAAATACGCAGTATTTT.

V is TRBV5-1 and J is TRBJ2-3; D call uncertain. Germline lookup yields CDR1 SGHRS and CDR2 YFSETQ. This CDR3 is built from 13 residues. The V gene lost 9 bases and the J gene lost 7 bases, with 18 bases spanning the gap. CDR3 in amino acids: CATTDGSSYTQYF. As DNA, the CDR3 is TGCGCCACGACGGACGGATCGTCATATACGCAGTATTTT.

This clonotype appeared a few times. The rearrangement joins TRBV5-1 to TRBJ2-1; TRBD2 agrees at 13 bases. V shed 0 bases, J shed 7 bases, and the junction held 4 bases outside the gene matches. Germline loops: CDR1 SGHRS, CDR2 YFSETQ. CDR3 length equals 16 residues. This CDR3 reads CASSLVTSGGSNEQFF. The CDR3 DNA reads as TGCGCCAGCAGCTTGGTGACTAGCGGGGGGTCTAATGAGCAGTTCTTC.

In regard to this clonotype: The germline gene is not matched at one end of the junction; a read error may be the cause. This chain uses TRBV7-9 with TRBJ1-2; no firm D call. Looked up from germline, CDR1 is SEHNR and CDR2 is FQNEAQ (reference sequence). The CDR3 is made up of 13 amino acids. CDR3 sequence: CTSSASATYGYTF. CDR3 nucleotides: TGTACCAGCAGCGCCTCCGCCACCTATGGCTACACCTTC. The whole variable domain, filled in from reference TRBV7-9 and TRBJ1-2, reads DTGVSQNPRHKITKRGQNVTFRCDPISEHNRLYWYRQTLGQGPEFLTYFQNEAQLEKSRLLSDRFSAERPKGSFSTLEIQRTEQGDSAMYLCTSSASATYGYTFGSGTRLTVV.

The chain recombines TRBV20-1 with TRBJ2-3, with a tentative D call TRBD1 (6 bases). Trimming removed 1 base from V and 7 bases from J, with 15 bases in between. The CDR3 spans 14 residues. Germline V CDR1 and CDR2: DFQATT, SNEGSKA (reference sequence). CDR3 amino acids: CSARVQGLSNTQYF. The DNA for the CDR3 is TGCAGTGCTAGAGTGCAGGGGTTATCCAATACGCAGTATTTT.

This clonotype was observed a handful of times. CDR3 nucleotides: TGTGCCAGCAGCCAAGTGCTGGCGGACGAGCAGTACTTC. This gives the protein CASSQVLADEQYF. V is TRBV4-2 and J is TRBJ2-7; D call uncertain. Germline CDR1 reads LGHNA; CDR2 reads YNFKEQ. Trimming took off 1 base at V and 5 bases at J, with 9 bases between the two ends. There are 13 residues in the CDR3.

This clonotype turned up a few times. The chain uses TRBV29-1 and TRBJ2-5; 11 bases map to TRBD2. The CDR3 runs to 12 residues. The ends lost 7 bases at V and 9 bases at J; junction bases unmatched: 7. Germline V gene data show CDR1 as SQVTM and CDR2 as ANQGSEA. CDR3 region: CSGGTSGRAQYF. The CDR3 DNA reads TGCAGCGGAGGGACTAGCGGTAGGGCCCAGTACTTC.

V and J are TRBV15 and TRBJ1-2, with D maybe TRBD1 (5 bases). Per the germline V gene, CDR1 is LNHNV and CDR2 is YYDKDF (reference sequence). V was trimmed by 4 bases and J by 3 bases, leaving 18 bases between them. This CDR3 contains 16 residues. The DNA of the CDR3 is TGTGCCACCAGCAAGTCCCCCCCAGACAGACACTATGGCTACACCTTC. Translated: CATSKSPPDRHYGYTF.

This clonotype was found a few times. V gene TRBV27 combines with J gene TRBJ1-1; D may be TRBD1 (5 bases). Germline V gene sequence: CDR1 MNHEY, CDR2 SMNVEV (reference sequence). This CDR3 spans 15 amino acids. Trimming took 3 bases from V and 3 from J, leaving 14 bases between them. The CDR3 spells CASSFGYLRDTEAFF. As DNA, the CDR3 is TGTGCCAGCAGTTTTGGCTACCTCAGGGACACTGAAGCTTTCTTT.